This paragraph reports one T cell receptor beta chain. Its antigen remains unknown. This record comes from a study of OX40 agonist ivuxolimab in advanced cancers. Study-level results: Nonresponders, in some cases, also had low normalized T-cell clonal expansion. The study did not work out the antigen specificity of the expanded peripheral T cells.

Per germline, CDR1 SGHTA and CDR2 FQGTGA. V lost 2 bases, J lost 6 bases, and 3 bases stayed unmatched. The CDR3 runs to 16 residues. The assay was immunoSEQ multiplex PCR, and TCRdb's table has in-frame clones only and misses some. The data contain some 26,000 clones, about 85% of them singletons. Blood was sampled at baseline, cycle 4 day 1, and cycle 7 day 1. The chain has TRBV7-3 and TRBJ2-2; 13 bases match TRBD2. The sequencing used CD4+ or CD8+ T cells sorted from blood, collected in a trial of the OX40 agonist ivuxolimab. The TCR originated in an adult with an advanced solid tumor such as melanoma, head and neck, liver or kidney cancer. The CDR3 DNA reads TGTGCCAGCAGCTTAGGACTAGCGGGAGTTTCCGGGGAGCTGTTTTTT. Protein: CASSLGLAGVSGELFF. The entire variable domain, with the rest obtained from reference TRBV7-3 and TRBJ2-2, is as follows: GAGVSQTPSNKVTEKGKYVELRCDPISGHTALYWYRQSLGQGPEFLIYFQGTGAADDSGLPNDRFFAVRPEGSVSTLKIQRTERGDSAVYLCASSLGLAGVSGELFFGEGSRLTVL.